Ten or more counts support the clone carrying this T cell receptor (beta chain). The time point is: persistent/refractory GD, antithyroid drugs over 5 years with positive TRAb. PBMC-derived RNA was used for the TCR library. The CDR3 is made up of 11 amino acids. The germline V and J ends were trimmed by 1 base and 9 bases, with 6 bases remaining between them. The germline CDR1 and CDR2 sequences are LGHDT and YNNKEL (reference sequence). Relying on iRepertoire HTBI primers and Arm-PCR of CDR3 regions, the team built TCR beta libraries. MiXCR, run by TCRdb on the multiplex PCR reads, gives a single entry per CDR3 protein. This table holds fewer than 400,000 distinct CDR3 sequences, around 20% found once. The data belong to a study of regulatory T cells in long-lasting Graves disease.

This sequence originates from a female donor with Graves disease. Here the sequenced sample was peripheral blood mononuclear cells (PBMCs), taken when the disease was refractory, from a patient treated with antithyroid drugs. The gene calls are TRBV3-1 and TRBJ1-1; D unclear. The CDR3 region has the DNA TGTGCCAGCAGCCAAGGGACTCAAGCTTTCTTT. Translating gives CASSQGTQAFF.